This record looks at one TCR beta chain sequence and its context. Its antigen is still unknown. TCRdb keeps only in-frame clones here, not all; method: immunoSEQ multiplex PCR. The repertoire has some 58,000 clones, 75% to 90% of them found once; the top ten carry roughly 15%. The record originates from a study of T cell responses to AZD1222 COVID-19 vaccine. Study-level results: Donors were largely white British and mainly female; clonal diversity was possibly underestimated. Once two AZD1222 doses were given, Spike-specific TCR breadth and depth went up.

This clonotype was sampled from an adult in good health. Source: peripheral blood, taken on day 0 of AZD1222 vaccination.

The CDR3 DNA follows: TGTGCCATCAGGCCGGCGGGGGCCGCCTACGAGCAGTACTTC. Protein product: CAIRPAGAAYEQYF. The chain has TRBV10-3 and TRBJ2-7; TRBD2 might be the D (7 bases). The CDR3 is 14 residues long. Trimming took 6 bases from V and 2 from J, leaving 14 bases between them. CDR1 and CDR2 from the germline V gene are ENHRY and SYGVKD.